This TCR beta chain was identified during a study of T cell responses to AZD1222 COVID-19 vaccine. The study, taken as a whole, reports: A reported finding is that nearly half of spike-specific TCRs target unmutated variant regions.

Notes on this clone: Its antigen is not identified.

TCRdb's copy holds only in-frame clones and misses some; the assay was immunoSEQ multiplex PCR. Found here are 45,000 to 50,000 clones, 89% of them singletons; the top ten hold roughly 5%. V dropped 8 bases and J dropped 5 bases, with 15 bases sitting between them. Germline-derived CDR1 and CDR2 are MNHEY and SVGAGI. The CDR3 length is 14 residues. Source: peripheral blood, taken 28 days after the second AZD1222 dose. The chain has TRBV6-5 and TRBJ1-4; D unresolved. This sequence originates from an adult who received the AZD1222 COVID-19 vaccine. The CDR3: CASGMTRSNEKLFF. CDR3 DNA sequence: TGTGCCAGCGGCATGACCAGGAGCAATGAAAAACTGTTTTTT.